The clone carrying this TCR beta chain was detected many times. Its specificity is not known. V dropped 2 bases and J dropped 1 base, with 8 bases sitting between them. CDR3 size: 14 residues. Germline V CDR1 and CDR2: SGHTA, FQGTGA. TCRdb used MiXCR to reprocess the 5' RACE reads, holding one entry per CDR3 protein. Here the sample spans some 250,000 distinct CDR3 sequences, roughly 17% being singletons. This sample is drawn from a study of T-cell memory formation after mild COVID-19. In the study overall: Clustering of TCRs was largely donor specific. Study-wide results and caveats: Certain responding clones were present in pre-infection memory, suggesting participation of cross-reactive memory. Contracting clones from day 15 to 85 had balanced CD4/CD8; later expanders favoured CD4+.

This sequence was found in a man in his late teens or twenties who had mild COVID-19 (a few samples of this study predate the infection). Cell type and time point are not known. This chain uses TRBV7-3 with TRBJ1-1; weak D call: TRBD1 (5 bases). Sequenced material: PBMCs or a T cell subset sorted from them (not recorded which). CDR3 coding DNA: TGTGCCAGCAGCTTAGGGGGGAAGAACACTGAAGCTTTCTTT. This translates into CASSLGGKNTEAFF.